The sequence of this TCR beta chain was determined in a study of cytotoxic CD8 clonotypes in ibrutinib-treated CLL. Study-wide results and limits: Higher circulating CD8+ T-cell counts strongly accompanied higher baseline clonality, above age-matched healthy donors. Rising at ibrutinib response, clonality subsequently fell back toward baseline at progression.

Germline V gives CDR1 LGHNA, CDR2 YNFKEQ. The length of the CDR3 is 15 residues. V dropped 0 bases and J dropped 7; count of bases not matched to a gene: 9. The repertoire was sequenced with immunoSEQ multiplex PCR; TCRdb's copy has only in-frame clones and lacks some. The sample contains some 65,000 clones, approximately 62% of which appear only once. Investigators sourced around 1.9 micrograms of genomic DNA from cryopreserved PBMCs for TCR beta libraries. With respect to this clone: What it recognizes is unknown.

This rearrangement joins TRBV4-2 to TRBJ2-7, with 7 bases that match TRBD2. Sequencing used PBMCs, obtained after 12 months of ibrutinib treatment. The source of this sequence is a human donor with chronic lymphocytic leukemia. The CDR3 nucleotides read TGTGCCAGCAGCCAAGATGTGGGAGGGCCGGGGGAGCAGTACTTC. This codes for CASSQDVGGPGEQYF.